This T cell receptor (beta chain) was documented in a study of tumor-infiltrating lymphocytes in oesophageal squamous cell carcinoma. In germline, CDR1 is MNHEY, CDR2 SVGAGI. This CDR3 is built from 15 residues. Trimming took off 4 bases at V and 3 bases at J, with 12 bases between the two ends. TCRdb independently ran MiXCR on the PCR reads; one entry per CDR3 protein. The sample holds under 25,000 distinct CDR3 sequences, approximately 40% seen once. The chain carries TRBV6-5 and TRBJ2-2; weak D call: TRBD2 (5 bases). The sequenced sample was blood. The receptor's source is a male donor with esophageal squamous cell carcinoma. CDR3 nucleotide sequence: TGTGCCAGCAGTTTGGGATTACTAGACACCGGGGAGCTGTTTTTT. Translated, it gives CASSLGLLDTGELFF.